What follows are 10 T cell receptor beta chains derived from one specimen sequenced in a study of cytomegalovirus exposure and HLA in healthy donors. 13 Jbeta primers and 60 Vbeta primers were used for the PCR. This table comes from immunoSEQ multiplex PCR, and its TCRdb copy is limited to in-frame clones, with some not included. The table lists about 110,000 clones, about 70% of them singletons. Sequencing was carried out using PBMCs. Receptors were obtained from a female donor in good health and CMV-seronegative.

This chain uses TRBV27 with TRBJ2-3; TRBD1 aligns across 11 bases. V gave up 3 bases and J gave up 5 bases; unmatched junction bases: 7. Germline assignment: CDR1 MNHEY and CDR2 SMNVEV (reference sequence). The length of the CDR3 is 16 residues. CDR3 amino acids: CASSFLDRGLRDTQYF. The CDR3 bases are TGTGCCAGCAGTTTCCTGGACAGGGGGCTGAGAGATACGCAGTATTTT.

The DNA of the CDR3 is TGCGCCAGCAGTGAGTCAAGCGGGAGGGCTTACGAGCAGTACTTC. Protein: CASSESSGRAYEQYF. The rearrangement uses TRBV10-2 and TRBJ2-7, with 10 bases aligning to TRBD2. CDR1 is WSHSY and CDR2 is SAAADI in the germline V gene. V gave up 0 bases and J gave up 4 bases; unmatched junction bases: 3. The CDR3 contains 15 residues.

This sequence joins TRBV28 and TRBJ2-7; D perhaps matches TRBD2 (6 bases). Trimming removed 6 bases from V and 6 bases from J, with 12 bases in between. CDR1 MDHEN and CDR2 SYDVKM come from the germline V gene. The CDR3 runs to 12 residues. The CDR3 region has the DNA TGTGCCAGCAGCCTACTGGGGGGCGAGCAGTACTTC. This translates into CASSLLGGEQYF.

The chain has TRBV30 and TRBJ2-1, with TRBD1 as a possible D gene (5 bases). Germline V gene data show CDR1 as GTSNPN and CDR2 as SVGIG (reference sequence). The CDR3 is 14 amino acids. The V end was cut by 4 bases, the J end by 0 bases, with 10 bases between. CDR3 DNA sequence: TGTGCCTGGATGGCAGGGCGCTCCTACAATGAGCAGTTCTTC. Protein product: CAWMAGRSYNEQFF.

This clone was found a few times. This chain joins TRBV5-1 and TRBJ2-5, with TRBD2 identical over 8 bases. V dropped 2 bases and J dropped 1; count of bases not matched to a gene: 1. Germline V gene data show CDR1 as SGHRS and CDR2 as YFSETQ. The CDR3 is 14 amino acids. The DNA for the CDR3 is TGCGCCAGCAGCTTTAGCGGGGCCCAAGAGACCCAGTACTTC. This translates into CASSFSGAQETQYF.

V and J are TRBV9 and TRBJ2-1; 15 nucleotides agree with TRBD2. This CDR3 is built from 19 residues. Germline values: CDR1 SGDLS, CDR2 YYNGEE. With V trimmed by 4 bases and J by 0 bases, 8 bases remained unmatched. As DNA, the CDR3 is TGTGCCAGCAGCTCGGGACTAGCGGGAGGAGGGAGCTCCTACAATGAGCAGTTCTTC. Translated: CASSSGLAGGGSSYNEQFF.

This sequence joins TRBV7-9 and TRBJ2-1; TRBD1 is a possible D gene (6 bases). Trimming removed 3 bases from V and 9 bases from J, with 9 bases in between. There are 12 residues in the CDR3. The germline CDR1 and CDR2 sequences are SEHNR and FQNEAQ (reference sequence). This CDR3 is CASSFRGGEQFF. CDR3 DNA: TGTGCCAGCAGCTTCCGAGGGGGTGAGCAGTTCTTC.

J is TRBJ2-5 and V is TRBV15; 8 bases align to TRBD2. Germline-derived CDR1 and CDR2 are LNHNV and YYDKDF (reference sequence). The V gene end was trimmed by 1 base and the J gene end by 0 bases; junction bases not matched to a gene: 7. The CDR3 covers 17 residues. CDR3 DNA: TGTGCCACCAGCAGAGGTAGACTAGCGAGATACCAAGAGACCCAGTACTTC. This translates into CATSRGRLARYQETQYF.

The CDR3 DNA follows: TGTGCCAGTAGCCTCCAGGGAGGTGAAGCTTTCTTT. Protein: CASSLQGGEAFF. The rearrangement uses TRBV19 and TRBJ1-1; weak D call: TRBD1 (5 bases). CDR3 length: 12 residues. Germline loops: CDR1 LNHDA, CDR2 SQIVND (reference sequence). V shed 6 bases and J shed 7 bases, with 12 bases lying between them.

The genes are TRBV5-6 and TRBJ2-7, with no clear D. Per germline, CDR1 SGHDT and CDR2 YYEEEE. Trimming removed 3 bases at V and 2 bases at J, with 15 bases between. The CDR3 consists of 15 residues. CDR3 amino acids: CASSWVASAPYEQYF. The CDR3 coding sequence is TGTGCCAGCAGCTGGGTGGCTAGTGCCCCCTACGAGCAGTACTTC.